Below, one TCR beta chain is given with its context. Its antigen remains unidentified. This sample is drawn from a study of T cell repertoires in cytomegalovirus infection. For the study at large: Both CMV infection and a matching HLA type were indicated by public TCR beta signatures. Regarding the study as a whole: The study identified carriers of CMV plus the relevant HLA from cumulative public TCR beta family frequency.

TCRdb used MiXCR to reprocess the reads, holding one entry per CDR3 protein. Here the sample spans some 170,000 distinct CDR3 sequences, 15% to 20% being singletons. Looked up from germline, CDR1 is SGHDN and CDR2 is FVKESK. Deletions cut 4 bases from V and 5 bases from J, with 14 bases between. CDR3 length: 14 amino acids. This chain links TRBV14 with TRBJ1-1, with unresolved D. The sequencing input was CD8+ T cells from PBMCs. The receptor was derived from a human donor in good health (CMV status not recorded). Some clones in this sample may be carry-over from other donors' samples. The DNA for the CDR3 is TGTGCCAGCAGCCTTAAACGGCCTCCGACTGAAGCTTTCTTT. The encoded protein is CASSLKRPPTEAFF.